This TCR beta chain was found in a study of T cell responses to AZD1222 COVID-19 vaccine. Regarding the study as a whole: At baseline, just 6 or 7 AZD1222 recipients tested seropositive. Most donors were white British and more were female, and clonal diversity was possibly underestimated. Reportedly, close to half of spike-specific TCRs are directed against unmutated variant regions. Distributed over spike, vaccine-associated CD4 TCRs predominated at 160-218 and 743-854.

Trimming stripped 0 bases from V and 7 bases from J, with 15 bases between. The germline gives CDR1 MNHEY, CDR2 SVGAGI. The CDR3 is made up of 15 amino acids. Regarding this clone: Its antigen is not identified.

Sequencing used immunoSEQ multiplex PCR; TCRdb keeps in-frame clones, though not all of them. The data show roughly 110,000 clones, approximately 92% seen once. The V call is TRBV6-5, the J call TRBJ1-2; D gene uncertain. The sequencing here drew on peripheral blood, taken 28 days after the second AZD1222 dose. This TCR was sampled from an adult who received the AZD1222 COVID-19 vaccine. The CDR3 DNA follows: TGTGCCAGCAGTTACTCGACTCCTTTGGGAAGTGGCTACACCTTC. Its protein product is CASSYSTPLGSGYTF.